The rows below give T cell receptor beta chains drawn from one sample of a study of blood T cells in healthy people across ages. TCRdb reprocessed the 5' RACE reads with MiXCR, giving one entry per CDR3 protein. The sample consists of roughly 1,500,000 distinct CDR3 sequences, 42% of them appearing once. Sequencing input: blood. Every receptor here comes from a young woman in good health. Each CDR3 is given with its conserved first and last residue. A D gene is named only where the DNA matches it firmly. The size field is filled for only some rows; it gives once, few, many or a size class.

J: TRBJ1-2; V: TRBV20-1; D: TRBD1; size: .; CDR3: CSARDRGGTGSNYGYTF; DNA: TGCAGTGCTAGAGATCGGGGGGGGACAGGGTCCAACTATGGCTACACCTTC
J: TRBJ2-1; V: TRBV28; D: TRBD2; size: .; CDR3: CASSLSGRPGEQFF; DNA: TGTGCCAGCAGTTTAAGCGGGAGGCCCGGAGAGCAGTTCTTC
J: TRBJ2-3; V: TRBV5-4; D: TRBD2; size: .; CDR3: CASSMGASGRTDTQYF; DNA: TGTGCCAGCAGTATGGGGGCTAGCGGGAGGACAGATACGCAGTATTTT
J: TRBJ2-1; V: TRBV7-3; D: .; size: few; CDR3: CASSLTPTRNEQFF; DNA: TGTGCCAGCAGCTTAACCCCAACTAGGAATGAGCAGTTCTTC
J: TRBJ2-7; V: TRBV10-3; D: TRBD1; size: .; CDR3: CAINPGTAYEQYF; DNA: TGTGCCATCAATCCCGGGACAGCATACGAGCAGTACTTC
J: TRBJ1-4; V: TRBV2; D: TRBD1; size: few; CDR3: CASSVRQQGAREKLFF; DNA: TGTGCCAGCAGTGTGAGACAACAGGGGGCGCGTGAAAAACTGTTTTTT
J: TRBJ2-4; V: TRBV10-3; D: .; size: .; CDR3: CAISGGVGTKNIQYF; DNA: TGTGCCATCAGTGGAGGGGTTGGGACCAAAAACATTCAGTACTTC
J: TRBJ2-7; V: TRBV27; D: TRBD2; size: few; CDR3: CASSLYSGRAYEQYF; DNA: TGTGCCAGCAGCCTGTATAGCGGGAGAGCCTACGAGCAGTACTTC
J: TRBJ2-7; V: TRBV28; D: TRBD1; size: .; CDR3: CASSLTPLRTGDGYEQYF; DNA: TGTGCCAGCAGTTTAACCCCCCTCAGGACAGGGGATGGGTACGAGCAGTACTTC
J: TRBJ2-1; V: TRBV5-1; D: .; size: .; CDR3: CASSRVLGIGYNEQFF; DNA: TGCGCCAGCAGCCGAGTCCTCGGGATCGGCTACAATGAGCAGTTCTTC
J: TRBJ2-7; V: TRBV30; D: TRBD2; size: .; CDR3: CAWSRGESYEQYF; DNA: TGTGCCTGGAGTCGGGGGGAGTCGTACGAGCAGTACTTC
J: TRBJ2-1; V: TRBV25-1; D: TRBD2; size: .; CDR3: CASGAAGGNEQFF; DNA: TGTGCCAGTGGCGCCGCGGGGGGAAATGAGCAGTTCTTC
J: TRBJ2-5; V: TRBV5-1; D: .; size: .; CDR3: CASSTGTGKETQNF; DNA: TGCGCCAGCAGCACCGGGACTGGAAAAGAGACCCAGAACTTC
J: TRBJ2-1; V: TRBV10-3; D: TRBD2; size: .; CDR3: CAIRATGTSGSSYNEQFF; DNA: TGTGCCATCAGGGCCACCGGGACTAGCGGTAGCTCCTACAATGAGCAGTTCTTC
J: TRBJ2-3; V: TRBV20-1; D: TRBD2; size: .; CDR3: CSATRSGGSNTDTQYF; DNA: TGCAGTGCGACTAGGTCGGGAGGGAGCAACACAGATACGCAGTATTTT
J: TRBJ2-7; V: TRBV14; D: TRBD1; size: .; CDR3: CASSQDGGTGQEQYF; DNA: TGTGCCAGCAGCCAAGATGGGGGGACAGGGCAAGAGCAGTACTTC
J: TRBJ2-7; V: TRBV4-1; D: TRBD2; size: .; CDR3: CASSPLAESSYNEQYF; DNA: TGCGCCAGCAGCCCGCTAGCGGAGAGCTCCTACAATGAGCAGTACTTC
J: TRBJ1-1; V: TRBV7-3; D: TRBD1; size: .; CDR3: CASSRRQGSTEAFF; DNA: TGTGCCAGCAGCCGTCGACAGGGATCCACTGAAGCTTTCTTT
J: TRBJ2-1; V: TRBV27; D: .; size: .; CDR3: CASSLSTRGRDYEQFF; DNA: TGTGCCAGCAGTTTATCGACTAGGGGGCGCGATTATGAGCAGTTCTTC
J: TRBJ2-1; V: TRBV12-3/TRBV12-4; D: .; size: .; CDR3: CASSPPPARTSYNEQFF; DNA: TGTGCCAGCAGTCCACCCCCTGCGAGAACCTCCTACAATGAGCAGTTCTTC
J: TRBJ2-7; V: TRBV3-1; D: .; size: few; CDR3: CASSQDPSTSLEQYF; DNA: TGTGCCAGCAGCCAAGACCCTTCAACTAGTCTCGAGCAGTACTTC
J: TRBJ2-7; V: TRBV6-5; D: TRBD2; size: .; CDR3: CASSYGTSGPYEQYF; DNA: TGTGCCAGCAGTTACGGGACTAGCGGACCCTACGAGCAGTACTTC
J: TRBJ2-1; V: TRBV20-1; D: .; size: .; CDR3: CSARGLGRSYNEQFF; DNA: TGCAGTGCCCGCGGGCTAGGGCGCTCCTACAATGAGCAGTTCTTC
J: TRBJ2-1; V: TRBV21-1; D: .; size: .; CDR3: CASSKSKESSYNEQFF; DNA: TGTGCCAGCAGCAAGTCTAAAGAGAGCTCCTACAATGAGCAGTTCTTC
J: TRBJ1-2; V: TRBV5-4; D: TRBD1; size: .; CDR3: CASSPPGTGGYGYTF; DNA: TGTGCCAGCAGCCCCCCCGGGACAGGGGGATATGGCTACACCTTC
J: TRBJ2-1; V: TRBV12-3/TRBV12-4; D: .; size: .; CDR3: CASRIRTVYNEQFF; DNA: TGTGCCAGCCGAATTCGGACAGTTTACAATGAGCAGTTCTTC
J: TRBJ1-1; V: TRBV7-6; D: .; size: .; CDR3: CASSLGSYMNTEAFF; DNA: TGTGCCAGCAGCTTAGGTTCCTACATGAACACTGAAGCTTTCTTT
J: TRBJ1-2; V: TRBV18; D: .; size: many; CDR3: CASSPPESGGDYGYTF; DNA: TGTGCCAGCTCACCACCGGAGTCGGGAGGGGATTATGGCTACACCTTC
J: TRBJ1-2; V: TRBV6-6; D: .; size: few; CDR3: CASGGAYGYTF; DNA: TGTGCCAGCGGGGGGGCCTATGGCTACACCTTC
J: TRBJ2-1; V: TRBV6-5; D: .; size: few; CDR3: CATSGNEQFF; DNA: TGTGCCACCTCGGGCAATGAGCAGTTCTTC
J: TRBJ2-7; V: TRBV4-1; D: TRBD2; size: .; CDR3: CASNLLSGTNYNEQYF; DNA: TGCGCCAGCAACCTCCTGTCCGGGACTAACTACAATGAGCAGTACTTC
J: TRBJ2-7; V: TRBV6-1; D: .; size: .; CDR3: CASSPVLYDEQYF; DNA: TGTGCCAGCAGCCCCGTTCTGTACGACGAGCAGTACTTC
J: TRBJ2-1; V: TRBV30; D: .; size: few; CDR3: CAWSVSGWGNEQFF; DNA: TGTGCCTGGAGTGTATCGGGTTGGGGTAATGAGCAGTTCTTC
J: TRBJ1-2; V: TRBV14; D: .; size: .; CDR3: CASSLGPRRGPGYTF; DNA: TGTGCCAGCAGCCTGGGCCCCAGGAGGGGTCCGGGCTACACCTTC
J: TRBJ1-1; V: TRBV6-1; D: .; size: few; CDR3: CASSDQPSPVGAFF; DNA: TGTGCCAGCAGTGACCAGCCCTCCCCTGTGGGGGCTTTCTTT
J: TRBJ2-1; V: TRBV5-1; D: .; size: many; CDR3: CASSLGGFSYNEQFF; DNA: TGCGCCAGCAGCTTGGGGGGGTTCTCCTACAATGAGCAGTTCTTC
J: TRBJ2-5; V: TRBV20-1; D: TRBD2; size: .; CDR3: CSASRALAEETQYF; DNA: TGCAGTGCTTCCCGAGCGCTAGCGGAAGAGACCCAGTACTTC
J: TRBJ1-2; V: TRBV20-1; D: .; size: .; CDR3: CSGKNYGYTF; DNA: TGCAGTGGGAAGAACTATGGCTACACCTTC
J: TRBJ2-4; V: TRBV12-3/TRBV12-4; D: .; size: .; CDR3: CASSLVAAGPHRGNIQYF; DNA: TGTGCCAGCAGTTTAGTGGCGGCAGGGCCCCACCGGGGAAACATTCAGTACTTC
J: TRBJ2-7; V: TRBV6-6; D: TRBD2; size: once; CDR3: CASSATSGRYYEQYF; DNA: TGTGCCAGCAGTGCGACTAGCGGGAGGTACTACGAGCAGTACTTC
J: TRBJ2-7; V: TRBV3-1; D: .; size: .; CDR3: CASSPADSNSYEQYF; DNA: TGTGCCAGCAGCCCCGCGGACTCGAACTCCTACGAGCAGTACTTC
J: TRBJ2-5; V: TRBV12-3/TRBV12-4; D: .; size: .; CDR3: CASSTGWGTQYF; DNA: TGTGCCAGCAGCACAGGGTGGGGGACCCAGTACTTC
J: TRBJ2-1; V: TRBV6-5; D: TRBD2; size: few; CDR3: CASRPGGIYNEQFF; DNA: TGTGCCAGCAGGCCGGGGGGGATTTACAATGAGCAGTTCTTC
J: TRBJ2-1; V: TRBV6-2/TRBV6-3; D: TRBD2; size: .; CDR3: CASSAPGIAGGRNEQFF; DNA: TGTGCCAGTTCCGCACCGGGCATAGCGGGGGGGCGCAATGAGCAGTTCTTC
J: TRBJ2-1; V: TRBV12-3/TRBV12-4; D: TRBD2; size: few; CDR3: CASSPSGTTGNEQFF; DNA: TGCGCCAGCAGCCCTAGCGGGACGACGGGCAATGAGCAGTTCTTC
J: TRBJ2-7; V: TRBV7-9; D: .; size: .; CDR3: CASSADGGRSYEQYF; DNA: TGTGCCAGCAGCGCGGACGGTGGCCGTTCCTACGAGCAGTACTTC
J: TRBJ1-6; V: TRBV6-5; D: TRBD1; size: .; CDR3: CAGSYYTGAPNSPLHF; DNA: TGTGCCGGCAGTTACTACACAGGGGCTCCAAATTCACCCCTCCACTTT
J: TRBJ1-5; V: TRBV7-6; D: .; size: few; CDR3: CASSLGQSYSNQPQHF; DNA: TGTGCCAGCAGCTTAGGACAAAGTTATAGCAATCAGCCCCAGCATTTT
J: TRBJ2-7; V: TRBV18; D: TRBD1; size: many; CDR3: CASSPRTGGPYEQYF; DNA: TGTGCCAGCAGCCCCCGGACAGGGGGCCCCTACGAGCAGTACTTC
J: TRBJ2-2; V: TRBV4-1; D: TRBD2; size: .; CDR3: CVSSPRERGTGELFF; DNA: TGCGTCAGCAGCCCGAGGGAGCGGGGCACCGGGGAGCTGTTTTTT
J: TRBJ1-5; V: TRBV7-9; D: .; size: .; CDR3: CASSLGAALGNQPQHF; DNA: TGTGCCAGCAGCTTAGGAGCGGCGTTGGGCAATCAGCCCCAGCATTTT
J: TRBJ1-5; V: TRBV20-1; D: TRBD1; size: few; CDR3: CSASDRVGGQPQHF; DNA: TGCAGTGCTAGTGACAGGGTAGGAGGGCAGCCCCAGCATTTT
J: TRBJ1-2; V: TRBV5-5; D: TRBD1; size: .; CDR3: CASSQTPGQVRGTF; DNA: TGTGCCAGCAGCCAGACGCCGGGACAGGTCCGAGGCACCTTC
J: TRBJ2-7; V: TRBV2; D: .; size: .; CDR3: CASSEVETYNEQYF; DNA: TGTGCCAGCTCTGAGGTGGAAACCTACAATGAGCAGTACTTC
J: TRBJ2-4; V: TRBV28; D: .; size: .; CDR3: CASSLPGDLGQNIQYF; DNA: TGTGCCAGCAGTTTGCCAGGGGACCTGGGGCAAAACATTCAGTACTTC
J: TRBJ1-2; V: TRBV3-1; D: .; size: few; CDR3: CASSQQTSPYGYTF; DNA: TGTGCCAGCAGCCAACAAACCAGCCCCTATGGCTACACCTTC